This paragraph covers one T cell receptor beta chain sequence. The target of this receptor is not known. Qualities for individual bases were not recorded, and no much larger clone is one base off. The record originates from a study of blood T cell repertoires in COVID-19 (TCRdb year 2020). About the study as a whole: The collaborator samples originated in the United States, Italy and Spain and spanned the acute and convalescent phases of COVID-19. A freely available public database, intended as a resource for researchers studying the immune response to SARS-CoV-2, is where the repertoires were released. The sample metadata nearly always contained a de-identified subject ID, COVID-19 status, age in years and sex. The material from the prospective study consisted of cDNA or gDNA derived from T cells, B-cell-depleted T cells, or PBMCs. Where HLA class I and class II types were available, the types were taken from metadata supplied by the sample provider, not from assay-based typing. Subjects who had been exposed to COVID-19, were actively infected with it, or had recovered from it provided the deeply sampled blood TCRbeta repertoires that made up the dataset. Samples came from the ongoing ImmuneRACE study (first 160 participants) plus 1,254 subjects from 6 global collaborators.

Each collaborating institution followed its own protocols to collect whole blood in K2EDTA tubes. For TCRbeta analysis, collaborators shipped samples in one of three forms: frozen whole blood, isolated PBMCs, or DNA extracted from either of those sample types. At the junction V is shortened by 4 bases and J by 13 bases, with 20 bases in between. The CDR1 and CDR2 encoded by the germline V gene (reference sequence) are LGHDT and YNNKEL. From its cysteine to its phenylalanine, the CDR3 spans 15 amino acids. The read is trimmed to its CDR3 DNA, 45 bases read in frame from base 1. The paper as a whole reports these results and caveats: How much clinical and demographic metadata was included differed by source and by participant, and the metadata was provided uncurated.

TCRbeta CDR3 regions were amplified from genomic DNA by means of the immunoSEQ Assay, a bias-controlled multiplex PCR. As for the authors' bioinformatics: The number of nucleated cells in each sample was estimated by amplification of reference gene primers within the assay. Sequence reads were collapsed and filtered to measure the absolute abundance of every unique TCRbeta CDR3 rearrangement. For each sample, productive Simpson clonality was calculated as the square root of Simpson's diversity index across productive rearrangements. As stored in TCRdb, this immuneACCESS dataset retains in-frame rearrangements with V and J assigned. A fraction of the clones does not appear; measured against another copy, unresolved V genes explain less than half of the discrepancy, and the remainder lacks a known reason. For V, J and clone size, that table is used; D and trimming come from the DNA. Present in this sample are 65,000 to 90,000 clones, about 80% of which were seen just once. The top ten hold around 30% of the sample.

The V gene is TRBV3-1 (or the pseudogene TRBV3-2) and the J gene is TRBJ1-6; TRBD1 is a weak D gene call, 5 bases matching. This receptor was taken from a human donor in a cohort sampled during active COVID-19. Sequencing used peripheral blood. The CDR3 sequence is CASSPKTAKLVPLHF. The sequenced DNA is TGTGCCAGCAGCCCCAAGACAGCCAAATTGGTTCCCCTCCACTTT.